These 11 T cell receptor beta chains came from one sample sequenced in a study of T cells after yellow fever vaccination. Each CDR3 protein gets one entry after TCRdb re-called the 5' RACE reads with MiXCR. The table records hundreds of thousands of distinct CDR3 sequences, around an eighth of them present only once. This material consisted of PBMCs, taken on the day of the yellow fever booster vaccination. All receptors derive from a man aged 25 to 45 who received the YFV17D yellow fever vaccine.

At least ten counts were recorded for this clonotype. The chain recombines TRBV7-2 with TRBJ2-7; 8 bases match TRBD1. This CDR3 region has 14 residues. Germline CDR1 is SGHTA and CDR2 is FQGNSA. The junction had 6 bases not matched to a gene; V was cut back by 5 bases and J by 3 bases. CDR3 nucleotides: TGTGCCAGCAGCGGGGGGACAGGAGGCTACGAGCAGTACTTC. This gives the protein CASSGGTGGYEQYF.

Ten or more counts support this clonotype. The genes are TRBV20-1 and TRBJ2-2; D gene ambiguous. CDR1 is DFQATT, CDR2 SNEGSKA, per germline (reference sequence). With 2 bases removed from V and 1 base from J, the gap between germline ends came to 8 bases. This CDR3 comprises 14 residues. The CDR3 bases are TGCAGTGCTAGATCGACGGAGAACACCGGGGAGCTGTTTTTT. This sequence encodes CSARSTENTGELFF.

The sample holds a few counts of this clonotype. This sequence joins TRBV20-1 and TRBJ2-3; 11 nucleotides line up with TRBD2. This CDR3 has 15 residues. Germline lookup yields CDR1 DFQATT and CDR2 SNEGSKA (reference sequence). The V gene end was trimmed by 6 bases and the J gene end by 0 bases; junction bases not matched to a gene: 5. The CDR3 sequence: CSAPSGRTSTDTQYF. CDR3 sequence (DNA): TGCAGTGCACCTAGCGGGAGGACTAGCACAGATACGCAGTATTTT.

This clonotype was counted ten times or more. The CDR3 DNA reads TGTGCCAGCAGCCCGACAGGGGTCGGGCAGCCCCAGCATTTT. Translating it yields CASSPTGVGQPQHF. The chain couples TRBV12-3 or TRBV12-4 to TRBJ1-5; 8 bases map to TRBD1. The CDR3 runs to 14 residues. The J segment lost 7 bases and the V segment lost 6 bases, leaving 8 bases of the junction unmatched.

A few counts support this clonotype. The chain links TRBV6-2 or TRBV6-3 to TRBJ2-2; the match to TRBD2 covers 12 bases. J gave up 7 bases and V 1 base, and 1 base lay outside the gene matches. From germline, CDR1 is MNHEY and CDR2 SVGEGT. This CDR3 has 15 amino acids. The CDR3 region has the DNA TGTGCCAGCAGTTACTGGACTAGCGGGAACGGGGAGCTGTTTTTT. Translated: CASSYWTSGNGELFF.

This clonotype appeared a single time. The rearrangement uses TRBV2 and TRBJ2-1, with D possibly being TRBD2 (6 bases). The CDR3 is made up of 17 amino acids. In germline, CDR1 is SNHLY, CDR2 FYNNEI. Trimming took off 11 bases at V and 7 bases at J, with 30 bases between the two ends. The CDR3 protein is CAFCLKVLGGPGNEQFF. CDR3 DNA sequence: TGTGCCTTCTGTTTAAAGGTTTTGGGGGGTCCAGGGAATGAGCAGTTCTTC.

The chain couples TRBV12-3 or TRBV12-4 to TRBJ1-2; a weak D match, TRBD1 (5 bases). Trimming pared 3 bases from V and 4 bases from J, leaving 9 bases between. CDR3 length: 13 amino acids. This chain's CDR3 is CASSFQGGYGYTF. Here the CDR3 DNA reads TGTGCCAGCAGTTTTCAGGGCGGCTATGGCTACACCTTC.

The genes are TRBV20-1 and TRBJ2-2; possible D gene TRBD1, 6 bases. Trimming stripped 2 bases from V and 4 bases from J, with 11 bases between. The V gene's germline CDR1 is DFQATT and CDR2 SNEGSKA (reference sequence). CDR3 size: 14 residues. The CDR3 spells CSARSGQTTGELFF. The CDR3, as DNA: TGCAGTGCTAGATCTGGACAGACCACCGGGGAGCTGTTTTTT.

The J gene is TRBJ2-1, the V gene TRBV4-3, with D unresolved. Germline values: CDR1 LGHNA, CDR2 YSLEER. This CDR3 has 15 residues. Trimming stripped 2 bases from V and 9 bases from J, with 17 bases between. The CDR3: CASSQSRVTVSEQFF. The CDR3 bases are TGCGCCAGCAGCCAAAGCAGAGTCACAGTTAGTGAGCAGTTCTTC.

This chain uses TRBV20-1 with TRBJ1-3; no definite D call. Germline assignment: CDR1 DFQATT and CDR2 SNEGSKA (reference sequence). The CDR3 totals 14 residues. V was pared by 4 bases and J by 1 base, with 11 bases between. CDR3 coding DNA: TGCAGTGCTACGACCGACGGATCTGGAAACACCATATATTTT. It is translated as CSATTDGSGNTIYF.

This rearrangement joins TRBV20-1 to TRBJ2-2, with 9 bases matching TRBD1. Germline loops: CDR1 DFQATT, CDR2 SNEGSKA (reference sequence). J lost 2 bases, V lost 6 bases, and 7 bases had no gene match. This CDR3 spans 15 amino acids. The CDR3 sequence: CSALPGQGNTGELFF. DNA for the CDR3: TGCAGTGCATTGCCGGGACAGGGAAACACCGGGGAGCTGTTTTTT.